Following are 27 T cell receptor beta chains from one sample sequenced in a study of blood T cell repertoires in COVID-19. TCRdb's copy holds only in-frame clones and misses some; the assay was immunoSEQ multiplex PCR. The data contain 100,000 to 120,000 clones, about 87% of them singletons. Sequencing was carried out using peripheral blood. Every receptor here comes from a woman between 50 and 59 years old with acute or convalescent COVID-19.

The CDR3 coding sequence is TGTGCCTGGAGTGTACATGAGACAGCCAGTGGCTACACCTTC. Residues: CAWSVHETASGYTF. The chain links TRBV30 to TRBJ1-2; perhaps TRBD1 as D (5 bases). V was trimmed by 0 bases and J by 7 bases, leaving 15 bases between them. Germline V gene lookup returns CDR1 GTSNPN and CDR2 SVGIG (reference sequence). The CDR3 totals 14 residues.

This clone was detected only once. The V call is TRBV11-1, the J call TRBJ2-2; D might be TRBD1 (7 bases). This CDR3 region has 15 residues. Germline V gene data show CDR1 as SGHAT and CDR2 as FQDESV (reference sequence). Trimming took 5 bases from V and 4 from J, leaving 14 bases between them. The CDR3 region is CASSLSQGGTGELFF. As DNA, the CDR3 is TGTGCCAGCAGCCTTAGCCAGGGGGGCACCGGGGAGCTGTTTTTT. Filled out from reference TRBV11-1 and TRBJ2-2, the complete variable domain reads EAEVAQSPRYKITEKSQAVAFWCDPISGHATLYWYRQILGQGPELLVQFQDESVVDDSQLPKDRFSAERLKGVDSTLKIQPAELGDSAMYLCASSLSQGGTGELFFGEGSRLTVL.

The chain combines TRBV3-1 (or the pseudogene TRBV3-2) with TRBJ2-7; possible D gene TRBD1, 5 bases. The germline gives CDR1 LGHDT, CDR2 YNNKEL (reference sequence). This CDR3 spans 15 amino acids. Trimming pared 4 bases from V and 1 base from J, leaving 14 bases between. Here the CDR3 DNA reads TGTGCCAGCAGCCCAGATTGGGCAGGGTCCTACGAGCAGTACTTC. It specifies CASSPDWAGSYEQYF.

CDR3 residues: CASSPSNTEAFF. Written as DNA, the CDR3 is TGTGCCAGCAGCCCGAGTAACACTGAAGCTTTCTTT. The chain has TRBV7-8 and TRBJ1-1, with D unresolved. Germline V gives CDR1 SGHVS, CDR2 FQNEAQ. V lost 5 bases and J lost 2, with 6 bases in between. The CDR3 consists of 12 residues.

The V and J genes are TRBV7-2 and TRBJ2-3; tentative D call: TRBD2 (6 bases). The V gene lost 1 base and the J gene lost 0 bases, with 11 bases spanning the gap. The CDR3 extends over 16 amino acids. Germline values: CDR1 SGHTA, CDR2 FQGNSA. The CDR3 is CASSLEARGSTDTQYF. The CDR3, as DNA: TGTGCCAGCAGCTTAGAAGCACGGGGGAGCACAGATACGCAGTATTTT.

The chain links TRBV25-1 to TRBJ1-6; D is unresolved. This CDR3 has 15 amino acids. Trimming took off 3 bases at V and 7 bases at J, with 13 bases between the two ends. Germline V gene lookup returns CDR1 MGHDK and CDR2 SYGVNS. This chain's CDR3 is CASSDPAGNNSPLHF. The CDR3, as DNA: TGTGCCAGCAGTGACCCTGCGGGTAACAATTCACCCCTCCACTTT. Supplemented by reference TRBV25-1 and TRBJ1-6, the full variable domain reads EADIYQTPRYLVIGTGKKITLECSQTMGHDKMYWYQQDPGMELHLIHYSYGVNSTEKGDLSSESTVSRIRTEHFPLTLESARPSHTSQYLCASSDPAGNNSPLHFGNGTRLTVT.

V gene TRBV18 combines with J gene TRBJ2-2, with 7 bases that match TRBD1. The germline V gene has CDR1 KGHSH and CDR2 LQKENI. Trimming at V came to 5 bases and at J to 6 bases, leaving 3 bases not matched to a gene. The CDR3 sequence is 13 residues long. In DNA form, the CDR3 reads TGTGCCAGCTCATCGACAGGGTCCGGGGAGCTGTTTTTT. Translation: CASSSTGSGELFF.

The V gene is TRBV2, the J gene TRBJ2-7, with TRBD1 matching over 7 bases. V was pared by 4 bases and J by 2 bases, with 2 bases of the junction left unmatched. The CDR3 runs 13 residues. Germline V lookup: CDR1 SNHLY, CDR2 FYNNEI. The chain's CDR3 is CASSGQGAYEQYF. CDR3 coding DNA: TGTGCCAGCAGTGGGCAGGGGGCCTACGAGCAGTACTTC.

The V call is TRBV27, the J call TRBJ1-2, with TRBD1 matching 8 bases. The junction had 6 bases not matched to a gene; V was cut back by 6 bases and J by 6 bases. Germline V gene lookup returns CDR1 MNHEY and CDR2 SMNVEV (reference sequence). The CDR3 runs 13 residues. As DNA, the CDR3 is TGTGCCAGCAGGCGGCAGGGGGCTGATGGCTACACCTTC. It yields the protein CASRRQGADGYTF.

The rearrangement uses TRBV6-5 and TRBJ1-4; 7 nucleotides align to TRBD1. CDR3 size: 15 residues. Trimming removed 2 bases from V and 8 bases from J; junction bases left unmatched: 8. Germline-derived CDR1 and CDR2 are MNHEY and SVGAGI. CDR3 sequence: CASSYDDRAGEKLFF. The CDR3 nucleotides read TGTGCCAGCAGTTACGATGACAGGGCTGGGGAAAAACTGTTTTTT.

V and J are TRBV29-1 and TRBJ2-1; possible D gene TRBD1, 6 bases. This CDR3 comprises 15 residues. Per the germline V gene, CDR1 is SQVTM and CDR2 is ANQGSEA. Trimming removed 0 bases from V and 8 bases from J, with 17 bases in between. This CDR3 reads CSVEDRAGARDEQFF. Here the CDR3 DNA reads TGCAGCGTTGAAGATCGCGCAGGGGCGAGGGATGAGCAGTTCTTC.

The chain links TRBV20-1 to TRBJ2-1; D remains unclear. The CDR3 runs 10 residues. Germline lookup yields CDR1 DFQATT and CDR2 SNEGSKA (reference sequence). Trimming took 3 bases from V and 5 from J, leaving 2 bases between them. DNA of the CDR3: TGCAGTGCTAGCAACAATGAGCAGTTCTTC. Its translation is CSASNNEQFF.

This clone was picked up a small number of times. The V and J genes are TRBV28 and TRBJ1-5, with D possibly matching TRBD1 (6 bases). CDR1 and CDR2 from the germline V gene are MDHEN and SYDVKM. Between the trimmed V and J ends, which lost 5 bases and 10 bases, there was a span of 12 bases. This CDR3 has 12 residues. The CDR3 loop reads CASSPQDRPQHF. In DNA, the CDR3 is TGTGCCAGCAGTCCCCAGGACAGACCCCAGCATTTT. The whole variable domain, filled in from reference TRBV28 and TRBJ1-5, reads DVKVTQSSRYLVKRTGEKVFLECVQDMDHENMFWYRQDPGLGLRLIYFSYDVKMKEKGDIPEGYSVSREKKERFSLILESASTNQTSMYLCASSPQDRPQHFGDGTRLSIL.

The CDR3 nucleotides are TGTGCCAGCAGCGTAGAGGGGACCTATAATTCACCCCTCCACTTT. Its protein is CASSVEGTYNSPLHF. The V and J genes are TRBV9 and TRBJ1-6; tentative D call: TRBD1 (5 bases). The CDR3 contains 15 residues. Trimming shortened V by 0 bases and J by 2 bases, and 6 bases separated the two germline ends. CDR1 and CDR2 from the germline V gene are SGDLS and YYNGEE.

This sequence joins TRBV7-7 and TRBJ2-3; 7 bases are a match to TRBD2. Germline-derived CDR1 and CDR2 are SSHAT and FNYEAQ (reference sequence). The CDR3 runs to 17 residues. This CDR3 reads CPDGGSGCRTSTDTQYF. Written as DNA, the CDR3 is TGTCCAGATGGAGGTAGCGGGTGTAGGACTAGCACAGATACGCAGTATTTT.

The chain carries TRBV28 and TRBJ2-7; 12 bases agree with TRBD2. V dropped 5 bases and J dropped 3; count of bases not matched to a gene: 11. This CDR3 has 17 residues. Germline values: CDR1 MDHEN, CDR2 SYDVKM. This chain's CDR3 is CASSLMTSGRVSYEQYF. CDR3 bases: TGTGCCAGCAGTCTTATGACTAGCGGGAGAGTGAGCTACGAGCAGTACTTC.

The chain has TRBV28 and TRBJ1-4; TRBD1 is a possible D gene (5 bases). Germline values: CDR1 MDHEN, CDR2 SYDVKM. The V and J ends lost 3 bases and 4 bases respectively, with 12 bases between them. This CDR3 comprises 15 residues. CDR3 sequence (DNA): TGTGCCAGCAGTTTCCCGGGGGAATTTAATGAAAAACTGTTTTTT. Translating gives CASSFPGEFNEKLFF.

The chain couples TRBV6-5 to TRBJ2-7, with TRBD2 matching 8 bases. V lost 10 bases to trimming and J lost 5 bases; unmatched junction nucleotides: 4. CDR1 and CDR2 (germline): MNHEY, SVGAGI. The CDR3 length is 11 residues. Here the CDR3 DNA reads TGTGCCACCGGGGGGGCGAACGAGCAGTACTTC. Translated, it gives CATGGANEQYF.

This rearrangement joins TRBV9 to TRBJ2-3; D not resolved. CDR1 and CDR2 from the germline V gene are SGDLS and YYNGEE. The CDR3 spans 16 residues. Trimming left V 0 bases short and J 7 bases short, with 18 bases between. The CDR3 protein is CASSVAGTASRNTQYF. The CDR3 DNA reads as TGTGCCAGCAGCGTAGCCGGAACAGCCTCCAGAAATACGCAGTATTTT.

The chain combines TRBV2 with TRBJ1-5, with TRBD1 matching over 9 bases. V gave up 9 bases and J gave up 4 bases; unmatched junction bases: 10. The CDR3 length is 15 residues. Germline loops: CDR1 SNHLY, CDR2 FYNNEI. The CDR3 sequence is CASGKGQGTNQPQHF. The CDR3 DNA is TGTGCCAGTGGCAAGGGACAGGGCACTAATCAGCCCCAGCATTTT.

The chain has TRBV7-3 and TRBJ1-1; D is unclear. The CDR3 runs to 12 residues. CDR1 is SGHTA, CDR2 FQGTGA, per germline. Trimming pared 5 bases from V and 0 bases from J, leaving 4 bases between. Here the CDR3 DNA reads TGTGCCAGCAGCGGCATGAACACTGAAGCTTTCTTT. Protein: CASSGMNTEAFF.

This clone was counted a single time. The CDR3 nucleotides read TGTGCCAGCAGCTCCGGACAGGGGGCCTACGAGCAGTACTTC. This encodes CASSSGQGAYEQYF. This sequence joins TRBV5-5 and TRBJ2-7; the match to TRBD1 covers 10 bases. The CDR3 sequence is 14 residues long. The germline gives CDR1 SGHKS, CDR2 YYEKEE (reference sequence). With V trimmed by 3 bases and J by 2 bases, 2 bases remained unmatched.

V is TRBV28 and J is TRBJ2-2; D gene uncertain. Germline V lookup: CDR1 MDHEN, CDR2 SYDVKM. Trimming removed 5 bases at V and 5 bases at J, with 9 bases between. The CDR3 has 13 amino acids. CDR3 protein: CASSINLTGELFF. The CDR3 DNA reads TGTGCCAGCAGTATCAATCTAACCGGGGAGCTGTTTTTT.

This sequence joins TRBV7-6 and TRBJ2-1; D might be TRBD2 (7 bases). The CDR3 runs 15 residues. Germline CDR1 is SGHVS and CDR2 is FNYEAQ. Trimming shortened V by 1 base and J by 7 bases, and 14 bases separated the two germline ends. CDR3 nucleotides: TGTGCCAGCAGCTTAGAGTGGGGGGGCCAGAATGAGCAGTTCTTC. Protein product: CASSLEWGGQNEQFF.

Comments on this clone: The sample contains more than one DNA sequence encoding this CDR3. The gene calls are TRBV20-1 and TRBJ2-7, with D tentatively TRBD2 (6 bases). There are 11 residues in the CDR3. The ends were cut back, 2 bases at V and 4 bases at J, with 6 bases in the middle. Germline-derived CDR1 and CDR2 are DFQATT and SNEGSKA (reference sequence). DNA of the CDR3: TGCAGTGCTAGAAGCGGGTACGAGCAGTACTTC. This codes for CSARSGYEQYF.

The chain is built from TRBV19 and TRBJ1-2; TRBD1 matches at 9 bases. Germline V gives CDR1 LNHDA, CDR2 SQIVND (reference sequence). This CDR3 comprises 18 residues. Trimming removed 0 bases from V and 4 bases from J; junction bases left unmatched: 12. This chain's CDR3 is CASSIEAGTGIRGYGYTF. In DNA, the CDR3 is TGTGCCAGTAGTATAGAAGCCGGGACAGGGATTCGAGGCTATGGCTACACCTTC.

On this clone itself: A junction end diverges from the germline sequence, so it may reflect a read error. The chain combines TRBV7-7 with TRBJ2-1; 15 bases align to TRBD2. The length of the CDR3 is 16 residues. CDR1 SSHAT and CDR2 FNYEAQ come from the germline V gene (reference sequence). The CDR3 here is CASSPGLAGGIDEQFF. The CDR3 DNA is TGTGCTAGCAGCCCGGGACTAGCGGGAGGAATAGACGAGCAGTTCTTC.